This T cell receptor (beta chain) was retrieved from a study of identical twins. Study-level points and caveats: Models underestimated out-of-frame TCR alpha sharing in monozygotic twins.

This CDR3 has 16 amino acids. Germline V lookup: CDR1 MDHEN, CDR2 SYDVKM. Trimming at V came to 4 bases and at J to 7 bases, leaving 10 bases not matched to a gene. TCRdb processed the 5' RACE reads anew with MiXCR; each CDR3 protein has one entry. Counted here are around 340,000 distinct CDR3 sequences, approximately 13% occurring once; the ten biggest clones make up around 6.9%. There are a few counts of this clonotype. Its antigen is still unknown. The sample was also linked to a second study, of yellow fever vaccine responses in identical twins.

The receptor's source is a woman younger than 30 in good health. The sample was CD8+ T cells sorted from blood. V and J are TRBV28 and TRBJ1-6, with 7 bases that match TRBD1. The CDR3 is CASSSSFDRVNSPLHF. The DNA for the CDR3 is TGTGCCAGCAGTTCTTCCTTCGACAGGGTGAATTCACCCCTCCACTTT. The full variable domain, completed using reference TRBV28 and TRBJ1-6, is DVKVTQSSRYLVKRTGEKVFLECVQDMDHENMFWYRQDPGLGLRLIYFSYDVKMKEKGDIPEGYSVSREKKERFSLILESASTNQTSMYLCASSSSFDRVNSPLHFGNGTRLTVT.